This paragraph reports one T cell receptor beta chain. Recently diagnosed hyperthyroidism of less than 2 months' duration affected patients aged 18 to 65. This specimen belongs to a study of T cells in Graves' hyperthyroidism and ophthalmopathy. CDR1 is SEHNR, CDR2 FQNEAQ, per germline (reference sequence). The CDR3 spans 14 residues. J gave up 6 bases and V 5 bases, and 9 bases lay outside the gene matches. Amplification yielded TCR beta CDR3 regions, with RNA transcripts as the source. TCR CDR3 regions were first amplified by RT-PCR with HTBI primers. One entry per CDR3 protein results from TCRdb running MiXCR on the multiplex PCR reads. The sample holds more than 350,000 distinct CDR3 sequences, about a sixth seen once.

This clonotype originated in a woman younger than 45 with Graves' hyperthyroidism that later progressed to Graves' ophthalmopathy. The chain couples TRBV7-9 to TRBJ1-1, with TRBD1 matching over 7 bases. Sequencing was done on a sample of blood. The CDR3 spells CASSRSGGLAEAFF. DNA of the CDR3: TGTGCCAGCAGCCGGTCAGGGGGACTGGCTGAAGCTTTCTTT.